This record covers a single T cell receptor (beta chain). Generated by immunoSEQ multiplex PCR, the TCRdb table keeps only in-frame clones and is missing some. In the table there are roughly 300,000 clones, roughly nine tenths of which are singletons. These data are taken from a study of blood T cell repertoires in COVID-19. Germline V lookup: CDR1 MGHRA, CDR2 YSYEKL. Trimming took 0 bases from V and 4 from J; bases not matched to a gene: 6. The CDR3 totals 16 residues. The specimen was PBMCs or T cells enriched from blood (not recorded which). The V and J genes are TRBV4-1 and TRBJ2-3, with TRBD2 identical over 8 bases. The clonotype was recovered from a woman aged 25 to 45 who had recovered from COVID-19. The CDR3 DNA reads TGCGCCAGCAGCCAAGATTGGACTAGCAGGGCAGATACGCAGTATTTT. Its protein is CASSQDWTSRADTQYF.